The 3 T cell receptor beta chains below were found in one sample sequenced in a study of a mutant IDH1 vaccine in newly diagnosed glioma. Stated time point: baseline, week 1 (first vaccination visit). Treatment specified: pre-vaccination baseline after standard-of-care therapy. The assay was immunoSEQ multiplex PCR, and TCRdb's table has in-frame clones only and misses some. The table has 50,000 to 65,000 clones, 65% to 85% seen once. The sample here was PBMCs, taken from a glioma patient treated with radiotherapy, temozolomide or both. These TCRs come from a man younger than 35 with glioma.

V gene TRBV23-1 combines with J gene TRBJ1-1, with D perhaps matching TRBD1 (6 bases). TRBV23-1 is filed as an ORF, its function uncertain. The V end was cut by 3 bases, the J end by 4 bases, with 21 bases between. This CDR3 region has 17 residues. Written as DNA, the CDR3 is TGCGCCAGCAGTCACCATGTCGAGGGGCGCAGGGGCACTGAAGCTTTCTTT. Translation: CASSHHVEGRRGTEAFF.

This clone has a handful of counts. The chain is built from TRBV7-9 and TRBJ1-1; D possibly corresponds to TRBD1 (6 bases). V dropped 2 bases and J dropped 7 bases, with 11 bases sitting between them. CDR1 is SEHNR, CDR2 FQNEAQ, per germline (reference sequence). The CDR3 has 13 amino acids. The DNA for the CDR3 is TGTGCCAGCAGCTTAATACAGGGACTTGAAGCTTTCTTT. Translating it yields CASSLIQGLEAFF.

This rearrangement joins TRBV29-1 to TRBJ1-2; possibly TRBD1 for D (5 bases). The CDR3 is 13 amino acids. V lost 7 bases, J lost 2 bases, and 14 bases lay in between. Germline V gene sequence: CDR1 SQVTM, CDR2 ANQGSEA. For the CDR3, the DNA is TGCAGCGCCCCACTGACAGCGAACTATGGCTACACCTTC. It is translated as CSAPLTANYGYTF.